The clone carrying this TCR beta chain has a handful of counts. The sample originates from a study of T-cell reconstitution after alpha-beta-depleted transplantation in children. As it was prepared, the TCRbeta library received unique molecular identifiers. TCRdb passed the PCR reads through MiXCR, listing each CDR3 protein once. The sample includes about 400,000 distinct CDR3 sequences, roughly 20% of them seen just once. The origin of this receptor is a human donor who donated a stem cell graft to a child with acute myeloid leukemia. The material sequenced was PBMCs from the stem cell graft donor, taken from the stem cell graft.

CDR3 region: CASSQGDYPLYEQYF. The DNA for the CDR3 is TGCGCCAGCAGCCAAGGGGACTACCCCCTCTACGAGCAGTACTTC. The chain couples TRBV4-3 to TRBJ2-7, with 7 bases identical to TRBD2. V trimming: 1 base; J trimming: 3 bases; junction bases outside the gene matches: 6. Germline V CDR1 and CDR2: LGHNA, YSLEER. This CDR3 has 15 amino acids.